This T cell receptor (beta chain) derives from a study of Ad26.COV2.S vaccination and SARS-CoV-2 variants (dated by TCRdb to the early 2020s). The study in broad terms: Vaccine-arm donors came from COV1001, a multicentre, randomized, double-blind, placebo-controlled phase I-IIa trial of Ad26.COV2.S in healthy adults. Ad26.COV2.S was given intramuscularly at 5x10^10 or 1x10^11 viral particles, as a single shot or as two shots 56 days apart. Investigators did not know the trial group allocation while performing experiments and assessing outcomes. TCRbeta repertoire sequencing was used to assess the specificity and breadth of SARS-CoV-2-reactive T cell receptors after Ad26.COV2.S vaccination. Participants in the trial were split at random into five groups of five each, receiving low-dose or high-dose Ad26.COV2.S once or twice, or else placebo on both occasions. The TCR-sequenced set comprised approximately 32 samples: approximately 20 Ad26.COV2.S vaccine recipients, 5 placebo recipients and 8 SARS-CoV-2 convalescent individuals. The paper as a whole reports these results and caveats: The study was not powered to compare responses between vaccine doses or regimens. Vaccine and placebo recipients had comparable non-spike TCR breadth, which fits with the vaccine containing only spike. According to the authors, total T cell responses may have been underestimated by the TCR breadth and depth analyses. After vaccination, substantial breadth of spike-specific CD8+ and CD4+ T cell responses was reported. Spike-specific TCR breadth was higher in Ad26.COV2.S recipients than in placebo recipients (P = 0.0014).

Regarding this clone: Its target antigen remains unknown. The input lacks base qualities; no much larger clone sits a single base away.

TCRbeta CDR3 regions were sequenced with the immunoSEQ Assay. After extraction, genomic DNA underwent amplification by bias-controlled multiplex PCR, followed by high-throughput sequencing. The published analysis was carried out like this. Collapsing and filtering of sequences were performed to quantify the absolute abundance of each unique TCRbeta CDR3 region. Usable DNA was measured by amplifying reference genes present in all nucleated cells, and TCRbeta template counts were normalized to that usable DNA to estimate T cell fraction. Repertoire TCRs were annotated as SARS-CoV-2-specific when V gene, CDR3 amino acid sequence and J gene were exactly matched to a known reactive TCR set. The reference SARS-CoV-2 TCR set was derived from MIRA and filtered for enrichment in COVID-19-positive ImmuneCODE repertoires, a step that removed public or cross-reactive TCRs. Using the MIRA antigens, annotated TCRs were further analysed by specific ORF or by position within an ORF. Breadth was defined as the number of annotated unique rearrangements divided by the total number of unique productive rearrangements, and depth was defined as the summed frequency of the annotated unique rearrangements. Two-sided Wilcoxon rank-sum tests were used to compare TCR breadth between groups. TCRdb took this table from immuneACCESS and kept in-frame rearrangements with V and J called. Such tables lack part of the clones; where checked against another copy, unresolved V genes explain under half of the gap, and the rest is unexplained. V and J calls and clone size are given by that table; D and trimming were obtained from the DNA. Counted in this sample were around 450,000 clones; 80% to 90% of them appeared once. Together, the top ten hold approximately 2.5% of the sample.

The treatment or condition label on this specimen signifies: roughly 20 received Ad26.COV2.S at low or high dose, single or two shots; several received placebo; per-sample allocation not given. Repertoires of vaccine and placebo recipients were sequenced from samples taken on day 63 after the first injection. In Cohort 1b, 25 to 30 adults aged 18-55 years were enrolled at a single site in Boston, USA, between 29 July and 7 August 2020. As a vaccine, Ad26.COV2.S was a replication-incompetent adenovirus type 26 vector that expressed a prefusion-stabilized SARS-CoV-2 spike protein derived from the original Wuhan strain. The CDR3 measures 14 amino acids from cysteine to phenylalanine. The only DNA kept is the CDR3, 42 bases in frame from the first base. According to the germline V gene, CDR1 reads SNHLY and CDR2 reads FYNNEI. At the junction V is shortened by 10 bases and J by 0 bases, with 15 bases in between.

The sample consisted of peripheral blood, taken in a trial of Ad26.COV2.S vaccine versus placebo. The rearrangement combines TRBV2 with TRBJ1-1, with TRBD1 tentatively as D gene (5 bases match). This receptor was taken from a person between 18 and 60 years old who received the Ad26.COV2.S COVID-19 vaccine or a placebo. The sequenced DNA is TGTGCCACCCGGGGGACCTTCATGAACACTGAAGCTTTCTTT. This encodes CATRGTFMNTEAFF.